Each of the 25 T cell receptor beta chains below was sequenced from the same sample in a study of vaccination and CD4 T cells after COVID-19. For these TCRs, the target antigens are not known. Documented treatment: roughly nine-day PBMC culture with coronavirus spike peptide pools or control peptides (ViraFEST assay). The assay that was used to sequence DNA from cultured CD4+ T cells was the Oncomine TCR Beta short-read assay. TCRdb analysed the PCR reads with MiXCR anew, one entry per CDR3 protein. The data contain about 13,000 distinct CDR3 sequences, roughly 45% of them seen just once; the ten biggest clones take up less than 9%. The sequencing here drew on CD4+ T cells from blood, cultured in vitro, taken after SARS-CoV-2 vaccination. Receptors were obtained from a human donor who had recovered from COVID-19.

This clonotype was observed a handful of times. The chain links TRBV20-1 to TRBJ2-7; TRBD1 aligns across 7 bases. V lost 5 bases, J lost 2 bases, and 6 bases stayed unmatched. The CDR3 length is 13 residues. CDR1 DFQATT and CDR2 SNEGSKA come from the germline V gene (reference sequence). CDR3 sequence (DNA): TGCAGTGCTGCTGACAGGGAACCCTACGAGCAGTACTTC. Its protein is CSAADREPYEQYF.

This chain connects TRBV6-1 to TRBJ1-5; the match to TRBD1 covers 11 bases. J was trimmed by 3 bases and V by 6 bases; bases with no gene match: 4. Germline CDR1 reads MNHNS; CDR2 reads SASEGT. CDR3 length: 15 residues. This CDR3 is CASRRDRGINQPQHF. CDR3 sequence (DNA): TGTGCCAGCAGACGGGACAGGGGGATCAATCAGCCCCAGCATTTT.

CDR3 amino acids: CSVRGLAINEQFF. DNA for the CDR3: TGCAGCGTTCGGGGACTAGCCATCAATGAGCAGTTCTTC. This chain uses TRBV29-1 with TRBJ2-1, with 9 nucleotides matching TRBD2. Germline V gene sequence: CDR1 SQVTM, CDR2 ANQGSEA. With V trimmed by 5 bases and J by 6 bases, 5 bases remained unmatched. The CDR3 loop spans 13 amino acids.

V and J are TRBV27 and TRBJ1-5, with D uncertain. This CDR3 has 15 residues. The germline gives CDR1 MNHEY, CDR2 SMNVEV (reference sequence). V lost 0 bases to trimming and J lost 10 bases, with 16 bases between them. The chain's CDR3 is CASSLSAASSGPQHF. DNA of the CDR3: TGTGCCAGCAGTTTATCTGCGGCTTCTTCGGGTCCCCAGCATTTT.

This chain joins TRBV7-2 and TRBJ2-1, with 13 bases identical to TRBD2. Looked up from germline, CDR1 is SGHTA and CDR2 is FQGNSA. The CDR3 runs 16 residues. Losses at the gene ends were 5 bases for V and 7 bases for J; bases not matched to a gene: 8. The CDR3 DNA reads TGTGCCAGCAGCCTCCTACGACTAGCGGGAGGAAATGAGCAGTTCTTC. Translated: CASSLLRLAGGNEQFF.

The rearrangement uses TRBV20-1 and TRBJ2-7; 8 positions match TRBD2. Trimming at V came to 3 bases and at J to 2 bases, leaving 12 bases not matched to a gene. Germline CDR1 and CDR2: DFQATT and SNEGSKA (reference sequence). The CDR3 extends over 16 amino acids. Here the CDR3 DNA reads TGCAGTGCTAGCAACAGACCGGGACTAGGGGCCTACGAGCAGTACTTC. It is translated as CSASNRPGLGAYEQYF.

The chain has TRBV19 and TRBJ2-7; D is ambiguous. The CDR3 totals 13 residues. CDR1 and CDR2 from the germline V gene are LNHDA and SQIVND (reference sequence). V was pared by 8 bases and J by 0 bases, with 11 bases between. CDR3 DNA: TGTGCCAGTTCGGCTAAAAGCTCCTACGAGCAGTACTTC. It encodes CASSAKSSYEQYF.

This chain connects TRBV4-1 to TRBJ2-7, with a weak D call TRBD2 (6 bases). From germline, CDR1 is MGHRA and CDR2 YSYEKL. Trimming cost V 10 bases and J 7 bases, with 26 bases left between them. This CDR3 has 15 residues. The CDR3 region has the DNA TGCGCCACATCCGGGACTCCCCTCGCTTTAGAAGAGCAGTACTTC. It is translated as CATSGTPLALEEQYF.

The gene calls are TRBV5-4 and TRBJ1-2; 8 positions agree with TRBD1. The length of the CDR3 is 13 residues. The V gene's germline CDR1 is SGHNT and CDR2 YYREEE (reference sequence). The trim removed 2 bases at V and 7 bases at J, leaving 4 bases unmatched. CDR3 nucleotide sequence: TGTGCCAGCAGCTTCGAGACAGGGGTTGGCTACACCTTC. Translating gives CASSFETGVGYTF.

This clonotype was found a few times. The CDR3 DNA reads as TGTGCCAGCTCACCAATCGGGGGGTCGGTCAATGAGCAGTTCTTC. This sequence encodes CASSPIGGSVNEQFF. V usage is TRBV18 and J usage is TRBJ2-1, with 7 positions matching TRBD2. CDR1 is KGHSH, CDR2 LQKENI, per germline. Trimming cost V 2 bases and J 6 bases; bases outside gene matches: 7. The CDR3 loop spans 15 amino acids.

Only one count was recorded for this clonotype. V gene TRBV6-4 combines with J gene TRBJ2-1; 9 bases fit TRBD2. CDR3 size: 16 residues. Trimming took 3 bases from V and 7 from J; bases not matched to a gene: 10. Germline V gives CDR1 MRHNA, CDR2 SNTAGT. CDR3: CASSEGAGGPINEQFF. In DNA, the CDR3 is TGTGCCAGCAGTGAAGGGGCGGGAGGGCCCATAAATGAGCAGTTCTTC.

The J gene is TRBJ1-6, the V gene TRBV2, with D unresolved. The CDR3 extends over 13 amino acids. The germline V gene has CDR1 SNHLY and CDR2 FYNNEI. Trimming shortened V by 5 bases and J by 11 bases, and 13 bases separated the two germline ends. CDR3 nucleotides: TGTGCCAGCAGTTTTGGGCCTGCTGCACCCCTCCACTTT. Its protein is CASSFGPAAPLHF.

The chain carries TRBV5-4 and TRBJ1-6; perhaps TRBD1 as D (5 bases). This CDR3 has 14 residues. V shed 2 bases and J shed 9 bases, with 12 bases lying between them. CDR1 SGHNT and CDR2 YYREEE come from the germline V gene (reference sequence). CDR3 loop: CASSFTGSTSPLHF. Here the CDR3 DNA reads TGTGCCAGCAGCTTTACAGGATCAACTTCACCCCTCCACTTT.

This clonotype showed up just a few times. V and J are TRBV28 and TRBJ2-5; tentative D call: TRBD1 (5 bases). Germline-derived CDR1 and CDR2 are MDHEN and SYDVKM. The CDR3 is 14 residues long. V shed 1 base and J shed 5 bases, with 11 bases lying between them. CDR3 sequence reads: CASSLFSGWETQYF. Written as DNA, the CDR3 is TGTGCCAGCAGTTTATTTTCAGGGTGGGAGACCCAGTACTTC.

The chain combines TRBV7-8 with TRBJ1-5, with D unclear. Germline CDR1 and CDR2: SGHVS and FQNEAQ. The CDR3 consists of 16 residues. Trimming left V 1 base short and J 2 bases short, with 12 bases between. The CDR3 nucleotides read TGTGCCAGCAGCTTAGGGGCAGCCTGGGGCAATCAGCCCCAGCATTTT. As protein: CASSLGAAWGNQPQHF.

CDR3 sequence reads: CASTQGGAGSYEQYF. The CDR3 DNA is TGTGCCAGCACCCAAGGGGGGGCCGGCTCCTACGAGCAGTACTTC. V and J are TRBV28 and TRBJ2-7; TRBD2 is a possible D gene (7 bases). This CDR3 contains 15 residues. The ends were cut back, 7 bases at V and 0 bases at J, with 16 bases in the middle. The germline CDR1 and CDR2 sequences are MDHEN and SYDVKM.

The chain is built from TRBV7-2 and TRBJ2-1, with TRBD1 matching over 9 bases. Germline values: CDR1 SGHTA, CDR2 FQGNSA. V was clipped by 10 bases and J by 5 bases; unmatched bases: 9. The CDR3 is made up of 14 amino acids. CDR3 sequence reads: CATASGTGHNEQFF. The CDR3 nucleotides read TGTGCCACTGCAAGTGGGACAGGGCACAATGAGCAGTTCTTC. The full variable domain, rest sourced from reference TRBV7-2 and TRBJ2-1, is GAGVSQSPSNKVTEKGKDVELRCDPISGHTALYWYRQSLGQGLEFLIYFQGNSAPDKSGLPSDRFSAERTGGSVSTLTIQRTQQEDSAVYLCATASGTGHNEQFFGPGTRLTVL.

This clonotype was seen more than once but under ten times. The rearrangement links TRBV11-1 to TRBJ2-5, with TRBD2 identical over 14 bases. J gave up 5 bases and V 8 bases, and 10 bases lay outside the gene matches. CDR3 length: 16 amino acids. Germline CDR1 SGHAT, CDR2 FQDESV (reference sequence). CDR3 coding DNA: TGTGCCAGCGGACTAGCGGGAGGTTCCCAGCCGGAGACCCAGTACTTC. This encodes CASGLAGGSQPETQYF.

This clonotype is labeled as medium-sized (0.01 to 0.1%). The chain employs TRBV27 and TRBJ2-2; 8 positions agree with TRBD2. Germline CDR1 reads MNHEY; CDR2 reads SMNVEV (reference sequence). The CDR3 sequence is 15 residues long. Germline trimming cut 3 bases from V and 5 bases from J; bases unmatched to any gene: 5. The CDR3 sequence: CASSLQRGWTGELFF. CDR3 DNA: TGTGCCAGCAGTTTGCAGCGGGGGTGGACCGGGGAGCTGTTTTTT.

In this sample, this clonotype turned up a few times. V usage is TRBV12-3 or TRBV12-4 and J usage is TRBJ2-7; D ambiguous. The CDR3 totals 11 residues. The germline V and J ends were trimmed by 3 bases and 3 bases, with 3 bases remaining between them. The CDR3 protein is CASSLGYEQYF. The CDR3 DNA reads TGTGCCAGCAGTTTGGGCTACGAGCAGTACTTC.

This clonotype is medium-sized in the sample. The V gene is TRBV5-1, the J gene TRBJ2-3; unclear D gene. CDR3 length equals 15 residues. Germline-derived CDR1 and CDR2 are SGHRS and YFSETQ. Trimming shortened V by 4 bases and J by 2 bases, and 14 bases separated the two germline ends. CDR3 residues: CASSTDARLTDTQYF. DNA of the CDR3: TGCGCCAGCAGCACGGATGCCAGACTCACAGATACGCAGTATTTT.

This clonotype was detected only a few times. This chain links TRBV20-1 with TRBJ2-1, with 16 positions matching TRBD2. With V trimmed by 2 bases and J by 6 bases, 7 bases remained unmatched. The germline V gene has CDR1 DFQATT and CDR2 SNEGSKA (reference sequence). CDR3 length: 17 amino acids. The CDR3 DNA sequence: TGCAGTGCTAGACGGGGACTAGCGGGAGGGCCGAGCAATGAGCAGTTCTTC. This translates into CSARRGLAGGPSNEQFF.

The chain recombines TRBV28 with TRBJ2-3; the D is unclear. There are 11 residues in the CDR3. Germline lookup yields CDR1 MDHEN and CDR2 SYDVKM. Trimming removed 6 bases from V and 4 bases from J, with 5 bases in between. The CDR3 reads CASRASDTQYF. The CDR3 DNA sequence: TGTGCCAGCAGGGCTTCAGATACGCAGTATTTT. Full variable domain (missing parts from reference TRBV28 and TRBJ2-3): DVKVTQSSRYLVKRTGEKVFLECVQDMDHENMFWYRQDPGLGLRLIYFSYDVKMKEKGDIPEGYSVSREKKERFSLILESASTNQTSMYLCASRASDTQYFGPGTRLTVL.

This sequence joins TRBV7-9 and TRBJ2-1; D is unclear. Trimming stripped 5 bases from V and 10 bases from J, with 15 bases between. Germline V CDR1 and CDR2: SEHNR, FQNEAQ (reference sequence). The CDR3 is 13 amino acids. As DNA, the CDR3 is TGTGCCAGCAGCCAAGAGGTAACAGTCGAGCAGTTCTTC. Translating gives CASSQEVTVEQFF.

The rearrangement joins TRBV28 to TRBJ1-5; D remains ambiguous. This CDR3 comprises 14 residues. The ends were cut back, 5 bases at V and 4 bases at J, with 12 bases in the middle. Looked up from germline, CDR1 is MDHEN and CDR2 is SYDVKM. The chain's CDR3 is CASSDASLNQPQHF. CDR3 coding DNA: TGTGCCAGCAGTGACGCCAGCTTAAATCAGCCCCAGCATTTT.